These 11 T cell receptor beta chains were sequenced from one sample in a study of blood T cell repertoires in COVID-19. Clones were sequenced by immunoSEQ multiplex PCR, and TCRdb holds only the in-frame ones, with some missing. The sample has 140,000 to 150,000 clones, under 90% seen once; the top ten hold 44%. The sequenced material came from peripheral blood. The receptors stem from a human donor in a cohort sampled during active COVID-19.

This clone occurred once. This chain uses TRBV4-1 with TRBJ1-4, with D possibly TRBD1 on 5 matching bases. Germline V gene sequence: CDR1 MGHRA, CDR2 YSYEKL. The V end was cut by 0 bases, the J end by 13 bases, with 15 bases between. This CDR3 region has 14 residues. The CDR3: CASSQDGGRGTLFF. Here the CDR3 DNA reads TGCGCCAGCAGCCAAGATGGCGGGAGGGGTACACTGTTTTTT.

The chain recombines TRBV5-8 with TRBJ1-5, with 8 bases lining up with TRBD1. The CDR3 loop spans 17 amino acids. The V gene's germline CDR1 is SGHTS and CDR2 YDEGEE. Unmatched junction bases numbered 11, after V lost 1 base and J lost 5 bases. The CDR3 DNA reads as TGTGCCAGCAGCTTGATGCTGTCAGGGGGCGAAGATCAGCCCCAGCATTTT. Amino acids: CASSLMLSGGEDQPQHF.

The chain employs TRBV11-3 and TRBJ1-4; D is undetermined. This CDR3 is 14 amino acids long. The V gene's germline CDR1 is SGHNT and CDR2 YENEEA. V shed 4 bases and J shed 2 bases, with 8 bases lying between them. Written as DNA, the CDR3 is TGTGCCAGCAGCTCGAGGACTACTAATGAAAAACTGTTTTTT. Translated: CASSSRTTNEKLFF.

V and J are TRBV12-5 and TRBJ2-1; tentatively, D is TRBD2 (6 bases). The V gene's germline CDR1 is LGHNT and CDR2 FRNRAP. The CDR3 contains 16 residues. Trimming removed 5 bases at V and 6 bases at J, with 20 bases between. CDR3 coding DNA: TGTGCTAGTGGTCTAACGCGGGATTCCTCCATCAATGAGCAGTTCTTC. Protein product: CASGLTRDSSINEQFF.

The genes are TRBV7-2 and TRBJ1-5; 9 nucleotides match TRBD1. The germline V gene has CDR1 SGHTA and CDR2 FQGNSA. With 5 bases clipped from V and 5 bases from J, the junction kept 7 bases outside the gene matches. The CDR3 is 15 amino acids. The CDR3 nucleotides are TGTGCCAGCAGCCCTCGGACAGGGGTTGATCAGCCCCAGCATTTT. It specifies CASSPRTGVDQPQHF.

The J gene is TRBJ1-5, the V gene TRBV4-1; D is ambiguous. The germline V and J ends were trimmed by 9 bases and 5 bases, with 11 bases remaining between them. The CDR3 spans 12 residues. Germline CDR1 and CDR2: MGHRA and YSYEKL. The CDR3 DNA reads TGCGCCAGGGAGAGGAGTTATCAGCCCCAGCATTTT. Its translation is CARERSYQPQHF.

J is TRBJ1-1 and V is TRBV30, with a tentative D call TRBD1 (6 bases). This CDR3 has 15 amino acids. V was clipped by 4 bases and J by 1 base, with 16 bases between them. CDR1 and CDR2 from the germline V gene are GTSNPN and SVGIG (reference sequence). The CDR3 loop is CAWNGQGIKNTEAFF. CDR3 nucleotides: TGTGCCTGGAACGGCCAGGGGATCAAGAACACTGAAGCTTTCTTT.

The V gene is TRBV5-8, the J gene TRBJ1-2; no clear D. Looked up from germline, CDR1 is SGHTS and CDR2 is YDEGEE. V lost 2 bases and J 5 bases, leaving 13 bases between the germline ends. CDR3 length equals 14 residues. CDR3 loop: CASSFGPTDYGYTF. CDR3 coding DNA: TGTGCCAGCAGCTTCGGCCCGACTGATTATGGCTACACCTTC. The full variable domain, with the rest looked up from reference TRBV5-8 and TRBJ1-2, is EAGVTQSPTHLIKTRGQQATLRCSPISGHTSVYWYQQALGLGLQFLLWYDEGEERNRGNFPPRFSGRQFPNYSSELNVNALELEDSALYLCASSFGPTDYGYTFGSGTRLTVV.

A single count supports this clone. The genes are TRBV14 and TRBJ2-1; 8 positions match TRBD2. Losses at the gene ends were 1 base for V and 5 bases for J; bases not matched to a gene: 7. The CDR3 is made up of 16 amino acids. The V gene's germline CDR1 is SGHDN and CDR2 FVKESK. The CDR3 sequence is CASSQGSGMVNNEQFF. The CDR3 DNA reads as TGTGCCAGCAGCCAAGGTAGCGGGATGGTTAACAATGAGCAGTTCTTC.

The chain couples TRBV6-5 to TRBJ2-2; perhaps TRBD1 as D (6 bases). The CDR3 has 15 amino acids. Germline lookup yields CDR1 MNHEY and CDR2 SVGAGI. The V end was cut by 0 bases, the J end by 3 bases, with 8 bases between. In DNA form, the CDR3 reads TGTGCCAGCAGTTACTCAACAGGGTACACCGGGGAGCTGTTTTTT. This translates into CASSYSTGYTGELFF.

The V gene is TRBV6-2 or TRBV6-3, the J gene TRBJ1-2; D is possibly TRBD1 (6 bases). This CDR3 region has 13 residues. CDR1 and CDR2 from the germline V gene are MNHEY and SVGEGT. Trimming took 3 bases from V and 4 from J, leaving 9 bases between them. In DNA, the CDR3 is TGTGCCAGCAGTTATAACAGGGTCTATGGCTACACCTTC. This translates into CASSYNRVYGYTF.